The sequence of this T cell receptor beta chain was determined in a study of CD8 T cells in Susac syndrome. The T cells that were sequenced for TCR beta were CD8+ and CD4+ cells from blood. Negative isolation yielded CD8+ and CD4+ T cells; FACS enriched TEMRA cells. The CDR3 loop spans 14 amino acids. Germline-derived CDR1 and CDR2 are SGHRS and YFSETQ. Between the trimmed V and J ends, which lost 6 bases and 1 base, there was a span of 12 bases. RNA, at about 0.5 to 1 ug, was reverse transcribed with random hexamers. Amplification of TCR beta CDR3 across 54 Vbeta and 13 Jbeta was performed with immunoSEQ multiplex PCR. TCRdb re-called the immunoSEQ multiplex PCR reads with MiXCR, one entry per CDR3 protein. The sample lists some 180,000 distinct CDR3 sequences, around 94% occurring once. General observations from the study: CD4+ repertoires of Susac syndrome patients lacked detectable clonal expansion.

For this clonotype: No antigen is known for it.

J is TRBJ2-3 and V is TRBV5-1; a possible D gene is TRBD2 (5 bases). The sample was CD4+ T cells from PBMCs. The sequence came from a human donor with Susac syndrome. The DNA of the CDR3 is TGCGCCAGCACCGTAGCGCCGGGCACAGATACGCAGTATTTT. The encoded protein is CASTVAPGTDTQYF.